This T cell receptor (beta chain) derives from a study of blood T cells in healthy people across ages. Study-wide context: Every two T cells gave about one barcoded beta molecule via template switching. Study-level points and caveats: The authors considered diversity estimates from one million T cells to be underestimates.

This clonotype was detected only a few times. Antigen unknown. Germline-derived CDR1 and CDR2 are SGHRS and YFSETQ. The V and J ends lost 0 bases and 0 bases, in that order; junction bases with no gene match: 3. This CDR3 is built from 16 residues. Together with a sample-barcoded 5' primer, a J-beta primer mix was included in a second PCR lasting roughly 6 to 12 cycles. MiXCR, applied by TCRdb to the 5' RACE reads, yields one record per CDR3 protein. The sample records around 1,900,000 distinct CDR3 sequences, roughly two fifths being singletons. Sequenced: blood. The sequence was obtained from a human donor in good health. The gene calls are TRBV5-1 and TRBJ2-3; TRBD1 agrees at 8 bases. Here the CDR3 reads CASSLAGQGSTDTQYF. In DNA form, the CDR3 reads TGCGCCAGCAGCTTGGCTGGACAGGGCAGCACAGATACGCAGTATTTT.